Below, 26 T cell receptor beta chains from the same sample are listed, as sequenced in a study of blood T cell repertoires in COVID-19 (TCRdb year 2020). The library was obtained by the immunoSEQ multiplex PCR assay. TCRdb took over this immuneACCESS table, retaining in-frame rearrangements with V and J assigned. Such tables are incomplete; in checked studies, under half of the missing clones stem from an unresolved V gene, and the remainder is unexplained. The sample has 90,000 or so clones on record, around 87% of them singletons. The ten largest clones represent about 18% of the sample. Sample: peripheral blood. All receptors come from a human donor in a cohort sampled during active COVID-19.

The chain couples TRBV3-1 (or the pseudogene TRBV3-2) to TRBJ1-1; 7 positions agree with TRBD1. Germline CDR1 reads LGHDT; CDR2 reads YNNKEL (reference sequence). V lost 4 bases and J lost 0; bases outside the gene matches: 8. This CDR3 comprises 16 residues. CDR3 amino acids: CASSLRTTGMNTEAFF. The CDR3 DNA reads TGTGCCAGCAGCCTCCGTACGACAGGGATGAACACTGAAGCTTTCTTT.

V and J are TRBV15 and TRBJ2-7; the D is unclear. The CDR3 has 13 amino acids. V was pared by 0 bases and J by 5 bases, with 8 bases between. Per germline, CDR1 LNHNV and CDR2 YYDKDF (reference sequence). CDR3 amino acids: CATSRDAQDEQYF. Written as DNA, the CDR3 is TGTGCCACCAGCAGAGATGCGCAGGACGAGCAGTACTTC.

The chain links TRBV6-2 or TRBV6-3 to TRBJ1-2; tentative D call: TRBD1 (6 bases). Germline CDR1 MNHEY, CDR2 SVGEGT. Trimming took 3 bases from V and 4 from J, leaving 12 bases between them. The CDR3 sequence is 14 residues long. The CDR3 bases are TGTGCCAGCAGTTATTCGGGACAACTCTATGGCTACACCTTC. Amino acid sequence: CASSYSGQLYGYTF.

V usage is TRBV11-2 and J usage is TRBJ2-2; a weak D match, TRBD2 (6 bases). CDR1 is SGHAT, CDR2 FQNNGV, per germline. The CDR3 sequence is 15 residues long. V lost 0 bases, J lost 4 bases, and 9 bases lay in between. The CDR3 DNA is TGTGCCAGCAGCTTAGAGGGTAGCGGCACCGGGGAGCTGTTTTTT. This encodes CASSLEGSGTGELFF.

This clone was seen once. This chain connects TRBV4-2 to TRBJ2-3; 11 positions match TRBD2. This CDR3 contains 16 residues. V was clipped by 6 bases and J by 1 base; unmatched bases: 6. Germline V gene sequence: CDR1 LGHNA, CDR2 YNFKEQ. The chain's CDR3 is CASRRGLAEGTDTQYF. CDR3 nucleotide sequence: TGTGCCAGCAGACGGGGACTAGCGGAAGGCACAGATACGCAGTATTTT.

This clone has a single count. V usage is TRBV7-9 and J usage is TRBJ1-3; 7 nucleotides agree with TRBD1. The CDR3 contains 15 residues. Trimming at V came to 5 bases and at J to 3 bases, leaving 7 bases not matched to a gene. Germline-derived CDR1 and CDR2 are SEHNR and FQNEAQ (reference sequence). The CDR3 region has the DNA TGTGCCAGCAGCGACATCAACAGGGGTGGAAACACCATATATTTT. As protein: CASSDINRGGNTIYF.

This clone was counted once. The CDR3 protein is CASSYSRDSYGYTF. CDR3 in DNA: TGTGCCAGCAGTTACAGCCGGGACAGCTATGGCTACACCTTC. The chain carries TRBV6-5 and TRBJ1-2, with 7 bases matching TRBD1. CDR3 length: 14 amino acids. Germline V gene lookup returns CDR1 MNHEY and CDR2 SVGAGI. The ends lost 2 bases at V and 4 bases at J; junction bases unmatched: 4.

The genes are TRBV7-9 and TRBJ1-1; no clear D gene. Trimming took 1 base from V and 6 from J, leaving 9 bases between them. Per germline, CDR1 SEHNR and CDR2 FQNEAQ (reference sequence). The CDR3 runs to 13 residues. The CDR3 here is CASSLVDRSEAFF. Here the CDR3 DNA reads TGTGCCAGCAGCTTAGTAGATCGGTCTGAAGCTTTCTTT.

The rearrangement links TRBV4-1 to TRBJ1-4; D remains unclear. The V gene lost 3 bases and the J gene lost 2 bases, with 13 bases spanning the gap. This CDR3 has 16 residues. From germline, CDR1 is MGHRA and CDR2 YSYEKL. The CDR3 spells CASSHPAGSTNEKLFF. For the CDR3, the DNA is TGCGCCAGCAGCCATCCGGCGGGGAGCACTAATGAAAAACTGTTTTTT.

V and J are TRBV6-6 and TRBJ2-7, with 10 bases fitting TRBD1. With 4 bases clipped from V and 4 bases from J, the junction kept 7 bases outside the gene matches. The V gene's germline CDR1 is MNHNY and CDR2 SVGAGI (reference sequence). The CDR3 extends over 15 amino acids. CDR3 sequence (DNA): TGTGCCAGCAGTTTCCAGACAGGGGGCCCTTACGAGCAGTACTTC. Amino acids: CASSFQTGGPYEQYF.

V and J are TRBV5-1 and TRBJ1-1; TRBD1 might be the D (6 bases). Trimming stripped 2 bases from V and 0 bases from J, with 8 bases between. Germline assignment: CDR1 SGHRS and CDR2 YFSETQ. The CDR3 is 14 residues long. CDR3 DNA sequence: TGCGCCAGCAGCTTTACAGGGATGAACACTGAAGCTTTCTTT. Protein: CASSFTGMNTEAFF.

The chain uses TRBV3-1 (or the pseudogene TRBV3-2) and TRBJ1-2; 8 bases line up with TRBD1. The ends lost 6 bases at V and 6 bases at J; junction bases unmatched: 9. From germline, CDR1 is LGHDT and CDR2 YNNKEL (reference sequence). This CDR3 contains 14 residues. CDR3 residues: CASSRQGPPNGYTF. CDR3 nucleotides: TGTGCCAGCAGTCGACAGGGGCCACCTAATGGCTACACCTTC.

The V call is TRBV5-1, the J call TRBJ2-1, with 11 bases matching TRBD1. Germline CDR1 reads SGHRS; CDR2 reads YFSETQ. With V trimmed by 4 bases and J by 6 bases, 3 bases remained unmatched. This CDR3 spans 14 amino acids. CDR3 in DNA: TGCGCCAGCAGCCGGGACAGGGGGGTCAATGAGCAGTTCTTC. Encoded protein: CASSRDRGVNEQFF. The complete variable domain, with remaining parts taken from reference TRBV5-1 and TRBJ2-1, reads KAGVTQTPRYLIKTRGQQVTLSCSPISGHRSVSWYQQTPGQGLQFLFEYFSETQRNKGNFPGRFSGRQFSNSRSEMNVSTLELGDSALYLCASSRDRGVNEQFFGPGTRLTVL.

This sequence joins TRBV3-1 (or the pseudogene TRBV3-2) and TRBJ2-2; D is perhaps TRBD2 (5 bases). Trimming took off 1 base at V and 6 bases at J, with 15 bases between the two ends. The CDR3 consists of 16 residues. The germline V gene has CDR1 LGHDT and CDR2 YNNKEL (reference sequence). CDR3 nucleotide sequence: TGTGCCAGCAGCCAAGTCCCCGGGGTCTCCGCCGGGGAGCTGTTTTTT. Translated: CASSQVPGVSAGELFF.

V and J are TRBV5-1 and TRBJ2-2, with TRBD1 identical over 10 bases. After removal of 6 bases from V and 3 bases from J, the junction contained 5 bases not matched to a gene. The germline gives CDR1 SGHRS, CDR2 YFSETQ. This CDR3 is built from 15 residues. The CDR3 spells CASTAGTGDTGELFF. As DNA, the CDR3 is TGCGCCAGCACCGCGGGGACAGGGGACACCGGGGAGCTGTTTTTT.

The V call is TRBV3-1 (or the pseudogene TRBV3-2), the J call TRBJ2-7; the D gene is possibly TRBD1 (6 bases). The germline V and J ends were trimmed by 4 bases and 2 bases, with 15 bases remaining between them. Germline V gene sequence: CDR1 LGHDT, CDR2 YNNKEL (reference sequence). This CDR3 spans 15 amino acids. CDR3 DNA sequence: TGTGCCAGCAGCCCCCTGCAGGGGTCTACCTACGAGCAGTACTTC. Amino acid sequence: CASSPLQGSTYEQYF.

V is TRBV9 and J is TRBJ2-2, with a possible D match to TRBD2 (5 bases). Deletions cut 0 bases from V and 7 bases from J, with 10 bases between. This CDR3 comprises 14 residues. The germline CDR1 and CDR2 sequences are SGDLS and YYNGEE. CDR3 DNA: TGTGCCAGCAGCGTAGCCGGGGTTGGCGGGGAGCTGTTTTTT. Translating it yields CASSVAGVGGELFF.

V gene TRBV10-2 combines with J gene TRBJ1-2; D not resolved. The CDR3 length is 12 residues. Germline CDR1 and CDR2: WSHSY and SAAADI. The V and J ends lost 7 bases and 3 bases respectively, with 9 bases between them. Written as DNA, the CDR3 is TGCGCCAGCATGAGGGATGACTATGGCTACACCTTC. It encodes CASMRDDYGYTF.

The V call is TRBV28, the J call TRBJ1-6, with 8 positions matching TRBD1. V lost 6 bases to trimming and J lost 9 bases; unmatched junction nucleotides: 13. This CDR3 has 16 residues. Germline V CDR1 and CDR2: MDHEN, SYDVKM. CDR3 nucleotides: TGTGCCAGCAGCGGAAATCGACAGGGGAATACTTCACCCCTCCACTTT. Translated: CASSGNRQGNTSPLHF.

This clone was detected once. This chain joins TRBV3-1 (or the pseudogene TRBV3-2) and TRBJ2-5; TRBD2 is a possible D gene (5 bases). The CDR3 totals 14 residues. Germline V gene lookup returns CDR1 LGHDT and CDR2 YNNKEL (reference sequence). Trimming removed 2 bases at V and 2 bases at J, with 9 bases between. For the CDR3, the DNA is TGTGCCAGCAGCCAAAGACGGGGACAAGAGACCCAGTACTTC. This codes for CASSQRRGQETQYF.

The chain couples TRBV7-7 to TRBJ1-4; D is unresolved. The V end was cut by 1 base, the J end by 3 bases, with 9 bases between. This CDR3 region has 15 residues. Germline CDR1 reads SSHAT; CDR2 reads FNYEAQ (reference sequence). The CDR3 DNA reads TGTGCCAGCAGCTTAGTCGCGGGTGCTAATGAAAAACTGTTTTTT. This gives the protein CASSLVAGANEKLFF.

The rearrangement uses TRBV2 and TRBJ2-5, with D possibly matching TRBD1 (6 bases). Germline CDR1 and CDR2: SNHLY and FYNNEI. CDR3 length equals 15 residues. The germline V and J ends were trimmed by 5 bases and 4 bases, with 17 bases remaining between them. Here the CDR3 DNA reads TGTGCCAGCAGTAACCGGGACACCTCGGGAGAGACCCAGTACTTC. Translating gives CASSNRDTSGETQYF. The full variable domain, rest sourced from reference TRBV2 and TRBJ2-5, is EPEVTQTPSHQVTQMGQEVILRCVPISNHLYFYWYRQILGQKVEFLVSFYNNEISEKSEIFDDQFSVERPDGSNFTLKIRSTKLEDSAMYFCASSNRDTSGETQYFGPGTRLLVL.

This chain connects TRBV7-2 to TRBJ2-3; D is unclear. The germline V and J ends were trimmed by 5 bases and 4 bases, with 10 bases remaining between them. CDR1 and CDR2 from the germline V gene are SGHTA and FQGNSA. The CDR3 runs 13 residues. CDR3 sequence reads: CASSPSDSDTQYF. The CDR3 DNA is TGTGCCAGCAGCCCGAGTGACTCAGATACGCAGTATTTT.

The gene calls are TRBV5-1 and TRBJ1-4, with D hard to call. The CDR3 extends over 16 amino acids. The germline V gene has CDR1 SGHRS and CDR2 YFSETQ. V lost 1 base to trimming and J lost 0 bases, with 10 bases between them. CDR3 amino acids: CASSLIGDATNEKLFF. The CDR3 DNA sequence: TGCGCCAGCAGCTTGATCGGAGATGCAACTAATGAAAAACTGTTTTTT. The whole variable domain, filled in from reference TRBV5-1 and TRBJ1-4, reads KAGVTQTPRYLIKTRGQQVTLSCSPISGHRSVSWYQQTPGQGLQFLFEYFSETQRNKGNFPGRFSGRQFSNSRSEMNVSTLELGDSALYLCASSLIGDATNEKLFFGSGTQLSVL.

The gene calls are TRBV7-9 and TRBJ1-1; TRBD1 matches at 8 bases. CDR1 is SEHNR and CDR2 is FQNEAQ in the germline V gene (reference sequence). The J segment lost 4 bases and the V segment lost 3 bases, leaving 7 bases of the junction unmatched. This CDR3 has 15 residues. The CDR3 DNA follows: TGTGCCAGCAGCTTGGCAGGGGGCGCGGGCACTGAAGCTTTCTTT. It is translated as CASSLAGGAGTEAFF. The full variable domain, with the rest looked up from reference TRBV7-9 and TRBJ1-1, is DTGVSQNPRHKITKRGQNVTFRCDPISEHNRLYWYRQTLGQGPEFLTYFQNEAQLEKSRLLSDRFSAERPKGSFSTLEIQRTEQGDSAMYLCASSLAGGAGTEAFFGQGTRLTVV.

This rearrangement joins TRBV28 to TRBJ2-1, with D perhaps TRBD2 (5 bases). The V end lost 2 bases, the J end lost 3 bases, and 8 bases lay between the germline ends. CDR1 and CDR2 (germline): MDHEN, SYDVKM. This CDR3 has 14 amino acids. CDR3 residues: CASSLRGYYNEQFF. DNA of the CDR3: TGTGCCAGCAGTTTACGGGGTTACTACAATGAGCAGTTCTTC.